What follows describes a single T cell receptor beta chain. Its antigen is currently unknown. Per germline, CDR1 SGHRS and CDR2 YFSETQ. Trimming removed 3 bases from V and 4 bases from J, with 7 bases in between. CDR3 length equals 12 residues. Generated by immunoSEQ multiplex PCR, the TCRdb table keeps only in-frame clones and is missing some. The profile shows tens of thousands of clones, roughly 85% of them singletons. The data were taken from a study of CD4 T cells in relation to SARS-CoV-2 and coronaviruses. The study's findings and limits: Crossreactivity was assessed only for spike protein, not other viral proteins.

The gene calls are TRBV5-1 and TRBJ1-2; D unclear. Material for sequencing was memory CD4+ T cells from PBMCs. This clonotype was obtained from an adult with COVID-19. As DNA, the CDR3 is TGCGCCAGCAGCTCCCAAAGCTATGGCTACACCTTC. It specifies CASSSQSYGYTF.